Listed here are 5 T cell receptor beta chains from one sample, sequenced in a study of lymphopenia after photon versus proton radiotherapy. TCRdb keeps only in-frame clones here, not all; method: immunoSEQ multiplex PCR. The data contain 25,000 or so clones, 75% to 90% of them singletons. Sequencing was performed on peripheral blood, taken from a patient treated with photon-based radiotherapy. Source of these receptors: a man aged 25 to 45 with gastric cancer.

The genes are TRBV4-2 and TRBJ2-3; D unresolved. The CDR3 length is 13 residues. Germline V gene sequence: CDR1 LGHNA, CDR2 YNFKEQ. Trimming took off 3 bases at V and 1 base at J, with 5 bases between the two ends. The CDR3 sequence: CASSQRGTDTQYF. CDR3 DNA: TGTGCCAGCAGCCAGCGAGGCACAGATACGCAGTATTTT.

The chain links TRBV18 to TRBJ1-2, with D unclear. The CDR3 is made up of 13 amino acids. CDR1 is KGHSH, CDR2 LQKENI, per germline. V was pared by 1 base and J by 3 bases, with 6 bases between. CDR3: CASSPRADYGYTF. DNA of the CDR3: TGTGCCAGCTCACCACGGGCGGACTATGGCTACACCTTC.

This chain links TRBV25-1 with TRBJ1-1; tentative D call: TRBD1 (6 bases). The germline CDR1 and CDR2 sequences are MGHDK and SYGVNS. Trimming pared 2 bases from V and 0 bases from J, leaving 7 bases between. The CDR3 contains 14 residues. CDR3 amino acids: CASSEEGVNTEAFF. CDR3 nucleotide sequence: TGTGCCAGCAGTGAAGAGGGGGTGAACACTGAAGCTTTCTTT.

The CDR3 bases are TGTGCCAGCATTGGGGACAGCGAGACTGAAGCTTTCTTT. This encodes CASIGDSETEAFF. The chain uses TRBV6-6 and TRBJ1-1, with 7 positions matching TRBD1. CDR1 and CDR2 (germline): MNHNY, SVGAGI (reference sequence). The CDR3 spans 13 residues. The V gene end was trimmed by 7 bases and the J gene end by 5 bases; junction bases not matched to a gene: 7.

The gene calls are TRBV11-2 and TRBJ2-7; 8 positions match TRBD2. CDR1 SGHAT and CDR2 FQNNGV come from the germline V gene. CDR3 length: 12 residues. Losses at the gene ends were 5 bases for V and 6 bases for J; bases not matched to a gene: 3. The CDR3 DNA sequence: TGTGCCAGCAGCCGGGGGGGCGGCGAGCAGTACTTC. This translates into CASSRGGGEQYF.